Listed here are 24 T cell receptor beta chains from one sample, sequenced in a study of vaccination and CD4 T cells after COVID-19. Once obtained from cultured CD4+ T cells, the DNA was sequenced using the Oncomine TCR Beta short-read assay. MiXCR was run by TCRdb on the PCR reads, yielding one entry per CDR3 protein. The data hold 10,000 to 15,000 distinct CDR3 sequences, with less than 70% observed a single time. Antigen specificity for these receptors is unknown. Treatment defined: approximately 10-day PBMC culture with coronavirus spike peptide pools or control peptides (ViraFEST assay). Sequenced sample: CD4+ T cells from blood, cultured in vitro. The receptor set was obtained from a human donor who had recovered from COVID-19.

The chain joins TRBV20-1 to TRBJ2-1, with D uncertain. Germline V gene lookup returns CDR1 DFQATT and CDR2 SNEGSKA (reference sequence). The germline V and J ends were trimmed by 5 bases and 4 bases, with 9 bases remaining between them. This CDR3 comprises 12 residues. The CDR3 DNA sequence: TGCAGTGCTGCGGCCGTATACAATGAGCAGTTCTTC. Translation: CSAAAVYNEQFF.

The chain carries TRBV10-2 and TRBJ2-3; 9 bases line up with TRBD2. Trimming removed 4 bases from V and 2 bases from J; junction bases left unmatched: 4. The germline V gene encodes CDR1 WSHSY and CDR2 SAAADI. The CDR3 is 15 residues long. CDR3 coding DNA: TGCGCCAGCAGTGTACTAGCGGGTTACACAGATACGCAGTATTTT. Protein product: CASSVLAGYTDTQYF.

This sequence joins TRBV25-1 and TRBJ2-2, with 10 bases aligning to TRBD1. The CDR3 spans 16 residues. The junction had 10 bases not matched to a gene; V was cut back by 7 bases and J by 5 bases. Per the germline V gene, CDR1 is MGHDK and CDR2 is SYGVNS. The chain's CDR3 is CASTSRGQGRTGELFF. CDR3 DNA sequence: TGTGCCAGCACCTCCCGGGGACAGGGGAGAACCGGGGAGCTGTTTTTT. Filled out from reference TRBV25-1 and TRBJ2-2, the complete variable domain reads EADIYQTPRYLVIGTGKKITLECSQTMGHDKMYWYQQDPGMELHLIHYSYGVNSTEKGDLSSESTVSRIRTEHFPLTLESARPSHTSQYLCASTSRGQGRTGELFFGEGSRLTVL.

The V and J genes are TRBV20-1 and TRBJ2-7, with unresolved D. Germline assignment: CDR1 DFQATT and CDR2 SNEGSKA (reference sequence). The V gene lost 0 bases and the J gene lost 4 bases, with 7 bases spanning the gap. This CDR3 has 12 amino acids. CDR3 in amino acids: CSARETRYEQYF. In nucleotides, the CDR3 is TGCAGTGCTAGAGAGACCAGATACGAGCAGTACTTC.

The chain links TRBV27 to TRBJ1-2, with D uncertain. V was pared by 1 base and J by 2 bases, with 11 bases between. Germline CDR1 and CDR2: MNHEY and SMNVEV (reference sequence). This CDR3 has 15 amino acids. The CDR3 protein is CASSLYLYENYGYTF. The CDR3 nucleotides read TGTGCCAGCAGTTTATACCTCTACGAAAACTATGGCTACACCTTC.

The chain combines TRBV20-1 with TRBJ1-1; no clear D gene. CDR1 and CDR2 (germline): DFQATT, SNEGSKA (reference sequence). The CDR3 sequence is 15 residues long. Deletions cut 3 bases from V and 2 bases from J, with 16 bases between. This chain's CDR3 is CSASSPLTANTEAFF. The CDR3 DNA reads as TGCAGTGCTAGTTCCCCCCTTACAGCCAACACTGAAGCTTTCTTT.

This clonotype was found once. The chain has TRBV10-3 and TRBJ2-7; TRBD2 matches at 13 bases. CDR1 and CDR2 (germline): ENHRY, SYGVKD. This CDR3 comprises 21 residues. With V trimmed by 10 bases and J by 2 bases, 26 bases remained unmatched. CDR3: CATRAGTSGEVKRIITYEQYF. CDR3 nucleotide sequence: TGTGCCACCCGGGCCGGGACTAGCGGGGAAGTGAAGAGAATTATTACCTACGAGCAGTACTTC.

The rearrangement uses TRBV24-1 and TRBJ2-3; 7 bases are a match to TRBD1. The germline CDR1 and CDR2 sequences are KGHDR and SFDVKD. V lost 4 bases, J lost 14 bases, and 14 bases stayed unmatched. This CDR3 spans 14 amino acids. The CDR3 region is CATSDRDSITTRYF. The CDR3 DNA reads TGTGCCACCAGTGACCGGGACAGCATAACCACACGGTATTTT.

The rearrangement joins TRBV7-9 to TRBJ2-1; no clear D gene. Germline lookup yields CDR1 SEHNR and CDR2 FQNEAQ (reference sequence). Between the trimmed V and J ends, which lost 1 base and 15 bases, there was a span of 16 bases. The CDR3 runs to 13 residues. CDR3 nucleotide sequence: TGTGCCAGCAGCTTAGTCGACCCCCGGTGGCCGTTCTTC. It specifies CASSLVDPRWPFF.

This clonotype was seen only a few times. J is TRBJ2-5 and V is TRBV25-1; TRBD2 is a possible D gene (7 bases). The germline gives CDR1 MGHDK, CDR2 SYGVNS. Trimming took off 6 bases at V and 2 bases at J, with 16 bases between the two ends. CDR3 length equals 15 residues. The CDR3 DNA is TGTGCCAGCAGCCCCCGGGGGGCTGGGCAAGAGACCCAGTACTTC. Its protein product is CASSPRGAGQETQYF.

This clonotype was seen a single time. Written as DNA, the CDR3 is TGCAGTGCCAGAAGCGGGACTATAAGCACAGATACGCAGTATTTT. Translation: CSARSGTISTDTQYF. This sequence joins TRBV20-1 and TRBJ2-3; 7 bases align to TRBD2. Trimming at V came to 6 bases and at J to 0 bases, leaving 9 bases not matched to a gene. CDR1 is DFQATT, CDR2 SNEGSKA, per germline (reference sequence). The CDR3 contains 15 residues.

Comment on this clonotype: One end of the junction is discordant with germline, which a read error may explain. The V gene is TRBV5-3, the J gene TRBJ2-7; maybe TRBD2 (6 bases). TRBV5-3 is annotated as an ORF whose role is uncertain. The CDR3 has 11 amino acids. The CDR3 region is CASSSGLQQYF. CDR3 nucleotide sequence: TGTGCCAGCAGCTCGGGACTTCAGCAGTACTTC.

The chain employs TRBV4-1 and TRBJ1-5, with D possibly being TRBD1 (6 bases). The CDR3 spans 17 residues. Germline CDR1 MGHRA, CDR2 YSYEKL. V lost 1 base, J lost 2 bases, and 15 bases lay in between. As DNA, the CDR3 is TGCGCCAGCAGCCAAGGATGGATTGGGGGCGGCAATCAGCCCCAGCATTTT. As protein: CASSQGWIGGGNQPQHF.

V is TRBV20-1 and J is TRBJ2-7; TRBD1 matches 11 bases. This CDR3 is 15 amino acids long. V was clipped by 7 bases and J by 7 bases; unmatched bases: 15. Per germline, CDR1 DFQATT and CDR2 SNEGSKA (reference sequence). The CDR3 loop is CSVQPERDRGREQYF. The DNA of the CDR3 is TGCAGTGTTCAGCCGGAGAGGGACAGGGGGAGAGAGCAGTACTTC.

The chain links TRBV29-1 to TRBJ1-1; 12 positions match TRBD1. Germline assignment: CDR1 SQVTM and CDR2 ANQGSEA. The CDR3 loop spans 16 amino acids. The ends lost 3 bases at V and 1 base at J; junction bases unmatched: 6. The CDR3 spells CSVEGQGARQNTEAFF. CDR3 nucleotides: TGCAGCGTTGAGGGACAGGGGGCGCGTCAGAACACTGAAGCTTTCTTT.

The chain employs TRBV30 and TRBJ2-5; D gene uncertain. This CDR3 contains 13 residues. V was shortened by 4 bases and J by 0 bases, with 9 bases between the two germline ends. Germline V gives CDR1 GTSNPN, CDR2 SVGIG (reference sequence). DNA of the CDR3: TGTGCCTGGAACTTGGCGTACCAAGAGACCCAGTACTTC. Residues: CAWNLAYQETQYF.

The chain is built from TRBV20-1 and TRBJ2-1; perhaps TRBD2 as D (5 bases). The CDR3 has 10 amino acids. V was trimmed by 5 bases and J by 6 bases, leaving 5 bases between them. Germline V gene lookup returns CDR1 DFQATT and CDR2 SNEGSKA (reference sequence). Here the CDR3 reads CSAAGNEQFF. CDR3 nucleotide sequence: TGCAGTGCTGCGGGCAATGAGCAGTTCTTC.

The chain links TRBV28 to TRBJ1-5; D is undetermined. V shed 6 bases and J shed 6 bases, with 9 bases lying between them. In germline, CDR1 is MDHEN, CDR2 SYDVKM. The CDR3 length is 12 residues. The CDR3 region has the DNA TGTGCCAGCAGCTTCCAGCCTCAGCCCCAGCATTTT. The encoded protein is CASSFQPQPQHF.

The CDR3 DNA reads TGCGCCAGCTCAGGGGCCAACGTCCTGACTTTC. Its translation: CASSGANVLTF. The rearrangement links TRBV5-1 to TRBJ2-6; D is uncertain. The ends were cut back, 7 bases at V and 4 bases at J, with 3 bases in the middle. In germline, CDR1 is SGHRS, CDR2 YFSETQ. This CDR3 region has 11 residues. Full variable domain (outside the CDR3, taken from reference TRBV5-1 and TRBJ2-6): KAGVTQTPRYLIKTRGQQVTLSCSPISGHRSVSWYQQTPGQGLQFLFEYFSETQRNKGNFPGRFSGRQFSNSRSEMNVSTLELGDSALYLCASSGANVLTFGAGSRLTVL.

The rearrangement joins TRBV7-3 to TRBJ2-5; D is unresolved. This CDR3 has 13 residues. The germline gives CDR1 SGHTA, CDR2 FQGTGA. Trimming took 3 bases from V and 1 from J, leaving 6 bases between them. The CDR3: CASSLNSQETQYF. The CDR3 DNA is TGTGCCAGCAGCTTGAACAGCCAAGAGACCCAGTACTTC.

This rearrangement joins TRBV12-3 or TRBV12-4 to TRBJ2-7; TRBD1 aligns across 10 bases. Trimming removed 5 bases from V and 4 bases from J; junction bases left unmatched: 5. There are 14 residues in the CDR3. The CDR3 sequence is CASSIRTGGYEQYF. CDR3 bases: TGTGCCAGCAGTATTAGGACAGGGGGATACGAGCAGTACTTC.

The CDR3 DNA is TGCAGTGCTAGCAGTTGGAGGTCCTACAATGAGCAGTTCTTC. Protein product: CSASSWRSYNEQFF. The chain uses TRBV20-1 and TRBJ2-1; maybe TRBD2 (5 bases). Germline CDR1 and CDR2: DFQATT and SNEGSKA (reference sequence). The CDR3 sequence is 14 residues long. Trimming removed 3 bases at V and 1 base at J, with 10 bases between.

V and J are TRBV4-3 and TRBJ2-7; 9 positions agree with TRBD2. After removal of 2 bases from V and 4 bases from J, the junction contained 6 bases not matched to a gene. Germline V lookup: CDR1 LGHNA, CDR2 YSLEER. The CDR3 runs 15 residues. The CDR3 DNA reads TGCGCCAGCAGCCAAACCGGGACTAGCTCGTACGAGCAGTACTTC. It specifies CASSQTGTSSYEQYF.

This chain uses TRBV24-1 with TRBJ2-1; D uncertain. V was shortened by 7 bases and J by 5 bases, with 2 bases between the two germline ends. This CDR3 comprises 10 residues. Germline CDR1 is KGHDR and CDR2 is SFDVKD. The CDR3 protein is CATRDNEQFF. CDR3 bases: TGTGCCACCAGGGACAATGAGCAGTTCTTC.